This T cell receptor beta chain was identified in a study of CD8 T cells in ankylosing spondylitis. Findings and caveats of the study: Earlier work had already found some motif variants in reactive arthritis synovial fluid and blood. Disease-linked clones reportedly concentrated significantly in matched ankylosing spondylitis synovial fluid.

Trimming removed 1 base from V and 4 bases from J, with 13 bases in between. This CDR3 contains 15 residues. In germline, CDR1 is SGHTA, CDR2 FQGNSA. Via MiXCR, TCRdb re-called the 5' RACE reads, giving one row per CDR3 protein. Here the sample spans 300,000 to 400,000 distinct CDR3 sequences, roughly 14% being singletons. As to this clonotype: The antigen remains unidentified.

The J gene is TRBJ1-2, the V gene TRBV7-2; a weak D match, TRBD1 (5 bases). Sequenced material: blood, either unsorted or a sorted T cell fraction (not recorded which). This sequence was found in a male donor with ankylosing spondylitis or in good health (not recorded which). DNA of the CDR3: TGTGCCAGCAGCTTAGGTGGGGGTATCGTCTATGGCTACACCTTC. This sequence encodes CASSLGGGIVYGYTF.